These 21 T cell receptor beta chains were all obtained from the same sample, sequenced in a study of T cell responses to AZD1222 COVID-19 vaccine (dated by TCRdb to the early 2020s). Library preparation used the immunoSEQ multiplex PCR assay. What TCRdb holds here is the immuneACCESS table cut down to in-frame rearrangements. Part of the clones is not present; checked against another copy, under half of the missing clones reflect an unresolved V gene, and the others are unexplained. Here the sample has 25,000 to 35,000 clones; about 93% occur a single time. The top ten clonotypes cover 8.1% of the sample. Taken with the paper, the label for time point translates to: baseline before first vaccination. This material consisted of peripheral blood, taken on day 0 of AZD1222 vaccination. The receptor set was obtained from an adult in good health.

The V gene is TRBV19, the J gene TRBJ1-6; D gene unclear. The CDR3 loop spans 24 amino acids. Trimming removed 8 bases from V and 4 bases from J, with 42 bases in between. CDR1 is LNHDA and CDR2 is SQIVND in the germline V gene (reference sequence). The CDR3 spells CASPPSSIGQFPGGFLLYNSPLHF. The CDR3 nucleotides read TGTGCCAGTCCCCCCAGTAGTATAGGTCAGTTTCCCGGAGGGTTTCTCCTTTATAATTCACCCCTCCACTTT.

The chain couples TRBV3-1 (or the pseudogene TRBV3-2) to TRBJ1-6; no clear D gene. V gave up 0 bases and J gave up 10 bases, with 7 bases separating them. The CDR3 runs 13 residues. The germline V gene has CDR1 LGHDT and CDR2 YNNKEL (reference sequence). This CDR3 reads CASSQDGGSPLHF. The CDR3 DNA sequence: TGTGCCAGCAGCCAAGACGGCGGGTCACCCCTCCACTTT.

The rearrangement links TRBV20-1 to TRBJ2-7; possible D gene TRBD2, 6 bases. Trimming pared 3 bases from V and 7 bases from J, leaving 16 bases between. The CDR3 runs 13 residues. Germline CDR1 and CDR2: DFQATT and SNEGSKA (reference sequence). The CDR3 reads CSASKPGVGEQYF. The CDR3 nucleotides are TGCAGTGCTAGTAAGCCGGGGGTGGGGGAGCAGTACTTC.

CDR3 amino acids: CASSRTSRRETQYF. CDR3 bases: TGTGCCAGCAGCCGGACTAGCCGGAGGGAGACCCAGTACTTC. The genes are TRBV3-1 (or the pseudogene TRBV3-2) and TRBJ2-5; 8 bases match TRBD2. Germline assignment: CDR1 LGHDT and CDR2 YNNKEL (reference sequence). This CDR3 comprises 14 residues. With V trimmed by 4 bases and J by 5 bases, 6 bases remained unmatched.

The chain is built from TRBV12-1 and TRBJ2-1; the table's D call of TRBD1 was not tested on the DNA. TRBV12-1 is classified as a pseudogene. The CDR3 sequence is 17 residues long. The CDR3 reads CASSFWEDRGQYNEQFF. Written as DNA, the CDR3 is TGTGCCAGCAGCTTTTGGGAGGACAGGGGGCAGTACAATGAGCAGTTCTTC.

A word on this clone: A read error may account for a junction end that differs from germline. The gene calls are TRBV7-7 and TRBJ2-1; tentative D call: TRBD2 (5 bases). Per the germline V gene, CDR1 is SSHAT and CDR2 is FNYEAQ (reference sequence). The CDR3 spans 15 residues. CDR3 amino acids: CASSLASGVGNEQFF. CDR3 nucleotides: TGTGCTAGCAGCTTAGCGTCCGGGGTGGGCAATGAGCAGTTCTTC.

This rearrangement joins TRBV4-3 to TRBJ1-5; no clear D gene. Germline CDR1 LGHNA, CDR2 YSLEER. V lost 0 bases and J lost 7, with 7 bases in between. The CDR3 covers 13 residues. Written as DNA, the CDR3 is TGCGCCAGCAGCCAAGACAGTAGCCAGCCCCAGCATTTT. Translation: CASSQDSSQPQHF.

The genes are TRBV15 and TRBJ2-1, with a tentative D call TRBD2 (5 bases). Germline CDR1 and CDR2: LNHNV and YYDKDF (reference sequence). The CDR3 extends over 15 amino acids. V lost 5 bases and J lost 2, with 13 bases in between. The CDR3 region has the DNA TGTGCCACCAGCCCTGGACTTGTTACCTACAATGAGCAGTTCTTC. The encoded protein is CATSPGLVTYNEQFF.

The rearrangement uses TRBV10-3 and TRBJ1-2, with D tentatively TRBD1 (6 bases). Germline V gives CDR1 ENHRY, CDR2 SYGVKD. V was clipped by 2 bases and J by 7 bases, with 11 bases between them. The CDR3 extends over 13 amino acids. This CDR3 is CAISEEGGRGYTF. CDR3 DNA sequence: TGTGCCATCAGTGAGGAGGGGGGCCGTGGCTACACCTTC.

V gene TRBV3-1 (or the pseudogene TRBV3-2) combines with J gene TRBJ2-7, with TRBD2 identical over 11 bases. The CDR3 is 15 residues long. The germline V gene encodes CDR1 LGHDT and CDR2 YNNKEL (reference sequence). With 7 bases clipped from V and 1 base from J, the junction kept 6 bases outside the gene matches. DNA for the CDR3: TGTGCCAGCACCGCCGGGACTAGCGGATCCTACGAGCAGTACTTC. Its translation: CASTAGTSGSYEQYF.

The rearrangement joins TRBV6-5 to TRBJ2-7; 11 bases match TRBD2. The germline V gene encodes CDR1 MNHEY and CDR2 SVGAGI. V gave up 5 bases and J gave up 1 base; unmatched junction bases: 4. This CDR3 spans 15 amino acids. The CDR3 coding sequence is TGTGCCAGCAGTCTTATAGCGGGAGGGTCCTACGAGCAGTACTTC. Protein sequence: CASSLIAGGSYEQYF.

The chain couples TRBV4-1 to TRBJ1-1, with no clear D. Trimming shortened V by 0 bases and J by 0 bases, and 5 bases separated the two germline ends. The germline V gene has CDR1 MGHRA and CDR2 YSYEKL. The CDR3 has 14 residues. CDR3 amino acids: CASSQDSLNTEAFF. The CDR3 DNA reads as TGCGCCAGCAGCCAAGACAGCTTGAACACTGAAGCTTTCTTT.

The chain has TRBV6-4 and TRBJ2-3; 14 bases align to TRBD2. The CDR3 contains 15 residues. Germline CDR1 reads MRHNA; CDR2 reads SNTAGT. V shed 2 bases, J shed 6 bases, and the junction held 1 base outside the gene matches. CDR3 sequence reads: CASSDGTSGGDTQYF. DNA for the CDR3: TGTGCCAGCAGTGACGGGACTAGCGGGGGTGATACGCAGTATTTT.

The chain has TRBV3-1 (or the pseudogene TRBV3-2) and TRBJ2-3, with D possibly TRBD2 on 7 matching bases. CDR3 length equals 16 residues. Trimming removed 4 bases at V and 0 bases at J, with 14 bases between. Germline V gene data show CDR1 as LGHDT and CDR2 as YNNKEL (reference sequence). CDR3 DNA sequence: TGTGCCAGCAGCCGACGGGGGGCATCTAGCACAGATACGCAGTATTTT. Protein sequence: CASSRRGASSTDTQYF.

The genes are TRBV11-2 and TRBJ1-4, with 9 bases identical to TRBD1. Trimming cost V 3 bases and J 7 bases; bases outside gene matches: 3. Germline V gene data show CDR1 as SGHAT and CDR2 as FQNNGV. The CDR3 consists of 14 residues. CDR3 coding DNA: TGTGCCAGCAGCTTTGGGACAGGGTCTGAAAAACTGTTTTTT. Amino acid sequence: CASSFGTGSEKLFF. Combining the CDR3 with reference TRBV11-2 and TRBJ1-4 gives the whole variable domain EAGVAQSPRYKIIEKRQSVAFWCNPISGHATLYWYQQILGQGPKLLIQFQNNGVVDDSQLPKDRFSAERLKGVDSTLKIQPAKLEDSAVYLCASSFGTGSEKLFFGSGTQLSVL.

The gene calls are TRBV19 and TRBJ2-2; TRBD2 matches 12 bases. V lost 8 bases, J lost 5 bases, and 9 bases stayed unmatched. The CDR3 runs 16 residues. Germline V lookup: CDR1 LNHDA, CDR2 SQIVND (reference sequence). The CDR3: CASFPRLAGDTGELFF. CDR3 sequence (DNA): TGTGCCAGTTTTCCCCGACTAGCGGGAGATACCGGGGAGCTGTTTTTT.

The chain has TRBV5-7 and TRBJ1-5; D remains ambiguous. TRBV5-7 qualifies as an ORF whose function is uncertain. The CDR3 is 14 amino acids. Trimming took off 5 bases at V and 2 bases at J, with 11 bases between the two ends. The CDR3 nucleotides are TGTGCCAGCAGGTGTTATTGGGGCAATCAGCCCCAGCATTTT. Its translation is CASRCYWGNQPQHF.

The V gene is TRBV28, the J gene TRBJ1-5; TRBD1 is a possible D gene (5 bases). V was shortened by 6 bases and J by 3 bases, with 9 bases between the two germline ends. The germline CDR1 and CDR2 sequences are MDHEN and SYDVKM. The CDR3 consists of 13 residues. The CDR3: CASSMTVNQPQHF. CDR3 DNA sequence: TGTGCCAGCAGCATGACAGTCAATCAGCCCCAGCATTTT.

The J gene is TRBJ2-1, the V gene TRBV5-1; 9 nucleotides agree with TRBD2. The germline V gene encodes CDR1 SGHRS and CDR2 YFSETQ. Trimming removed 0 bases from V and 0 bases from J; junction bases left unmatched: 10. The CDR3 is made up of 19 amino acids. CDR3 DNA sequence: TGCGCCAGCAGCTTGGGGGCGGGAGGGCTTAATAGCTCCTACAATGAGCAGTTCTTC. It is translated as CASSLGAGGLNSSYNEQFF.

This chain connects TRBV14 to TRBJ2-7; D call uncertain. In germline, CDR1 is SGHDN, CDR2 FVKESK. V was cut by 1 base and J by 2 bases, with 12 bases left in between. The length of the CDR3 is 15 residues. The CDR3, as DNA: TGTGCCAGCAGCCAAGTCAAAGTGAAGGCCTACGAGCAGTACTTC. Its translation is CASSQVKVKAYEQYF.

By proportion, this clone is medium-sized. The chain employs TRBV6-4 and TRBJ2-1, with 9 bases lining up with TRBD1. Trimming at V came to 6 bases and at J to 1 base, leaving 4 bases not matched to a gene. CDR1 is MRHNA and CDR2 is SNTAGT in the germline V gene. The CDR3 is 15 residues long. As DNA, the CDR3 is TGTGCCAGCAGCCGACAGGGGGAATCCTACAATGAGCAGTTCTTC. Amino acids: CASSRQGESYNEQFF.